The 18 T cell receptor beta chains reported below all come from one sample, sequenced in a study of prognosis after radiotherapy for stage I lung cancer. TCR beta CDR3 was amplified from genomic DNA by two-round multiplex PCR. Used in first-round PCR were primers specific to each TRBV and TRBJ gene. MiXCR, run by TCRdb on the multiplex PCR reads, gives a single entry per CDR3 protein. The repertoire holds tens of thousands of distinct CDR3 sequences, with 26% as singletons. Material: PBMCs, obtained before or after stereotactic body radiation therapy (not recorded which). The source is a donor aged 50 or older with non-small cell lung cancer.

With respect to this clonotype: The junction departs from the called germline gene at one end, perhaps through a read error. The chain is built from TRBV6-1 and TRBJ1-6; tentatively, D is TRBD1 (6 bases). This CDR3 region has 14 residues. Looked up from germline, CDR1 is MNHNS and CDR2 is SASEGT. CDR3 residues: CASRWRGSNSPLNF. CDR3 DNA: TGTGCCAGCCGATGGAGGGGGAGTAATTCACCCCTCAACTTT.

The J gene is TRBJ2-2, the V gene TRBV6-1; 7 positions match TRBD2. CDR3 length: 17 amino acids. Germline V lookup: CDR1 MNHNS, CDR2 SASEGT. V gave up 5 bases and J gave up 3 bases; unmatched junction bases: 12. CDR3 nucleotides: TGTGCCAGCAGTAGGGACTACCGTGGGCCTTACACCGGGGAGCTGTTTTTT. Amino acid sequence: CASSRDYRGPYTGELFF.

This clonotype was recorded at least ten times. The rearrangement links TRBV11-3 to TRBJ1-4, with TRBD1 identical over 9 bases. J was trimmed by 6 bases and V by 5 bases; bases with no gene match: 7. CDR1 and CDR2 (germline): SGHNT, YENEEA. This CDR3 comprises 15 residues. The chain's CDR3 is CASSEVDRGDEKLFF. For the CDR3, the DNA is TGTGCCAGCAGCGAGGTCGACAGGGGGGATGAAAAACTGTTTTTT.

This clonotype was recorded at least ten times. This chain joins TRBV11-1 and TRBJ2-2; TRBD1 matches 9 bases. Germline V CDR1 and CDR2: SGHAT, FQDESV (reference sequence). V shed 4 bases and J 5 bases; nucleotides not matched to a gene: 11. CDR3 length: 17 residues. This chain's CDR3 is CASSSPGTGRVTGELFF. The CDR3 region has the DNA TGTGCCAGCAGCTCCCCCGGGACAGGGCGAGTAACCGGGGAGCTGTTTTTT.

This clonotype was seen repeatedly, ten times or more. The chain carries TRBV19 and TRBJ1-5; D ambiguous. Germline CDR1 reads LNHDA; CDR2 reads SQIVND (reference sequence). The CDR3 contains 12 residues. Trimming stripped 5 bases from V and 6 bases from J, with 8 bases between. CDR3 sequence (DNA): TGTGCCAGTAGTCTCGGTGTTCAGCCCCAGCATTTT. Translation gives CASSLGVQPQHF. Full variable domain (missing parts from reference TRBV19 and TRBJ1-5): DGGITQSPKYLFRKEGQNVTLSCEQNLNHDAMYWYRQDPGQGLRLIYYSQIVNDFQKGDIAEGYSVSREKKESFPLTVTSAQKNPTAFYLCASSLGVQPQHFGDGTRLSIL.

On this clonotype itself: At one of its ends the junction is not consistent with the germline gene, which may arise from a read error. This rearrangement joins TRBV27 to TRBJ2-5, with D perhaps assigned TRBD1 or TRBD2 (6 bases each). CDR1 is MNHEY and CDR2 is SMNVEV in the germline V gene (reference sequence). The CDR3 loop spans 16 amino acids. CDR3 sequence: CASNSPRGDKKETQYF. The CDR3 DNA reads TGTGCCAGCAACTCCCCGAGGGGGGACAAAAAAGAGACACAGTACTTC.

Many counts were recorded for this clonotype. V gene TRBV10-3 combines with J gene TRBJ1-3; no firm D call. Trimming removed 8 bases at V and 4 bases at J, with 9 bases between. Germline-derived CDR1 and CDR2 are ENHRY and SYGVKD. This CDR3 is built from 12 residues. The CDR3 region has the DNA TGTGCCATCGGAGACGCCGGAAACACCATATATTTT. Protein product: CAIGDAGNTIYF.

Turning to this clonotype: No conserved phenylalanine or tryptophan is present at the end of the CDR3, so a read error is the likely explanation. The V and J genes are TRBV3-1 and TRBJ2-6, with 7 bases aligning to TRBD1. The V gene's germline CDR1 is LGHDT and CDR2 YNNKEL (reference sequence). The CDR3 runs to 16 residues. Germline trimming cut 2 bases from V and 5 bases from J; bases unmatched to any gene: 6. In nucleotides, the CDR3 is TGTGCCAGCAGCCAAAATACAGGGGTTTGGGCCAACGTCCTGACTCTC. This translates into CASSQNTGVWANVLTL.

In the case of this clonotype: This may arise from a read error, as a much more abundant clone is one base away. CDR3 in amino acids: CANSSGEKLFF. DNA for the CDR3: TGTGCCAACAGCTCAGGTGAAAAACTGTTTTTT. The chain has TRBV7-9 and TRBJ1-4; D is undetermined. CDR3 length equals 11 residues. CDR1 and CDR2 from the germline V gene are SEHNR and FQNEAQ (reference sequence).

This clonotype was picked up many times. This chain joins TRBV20-1 and TRBJ2-1, with 8 bases aligning to TRBD1. J was trimmed by 7 bases and V by 5 bases; bases with no gene match: 10. Germline-derived CDR1 and CDR2 are DFQATT and SNEGSKA (reference sequence). The CDR3 covers 14 residues. As DNA, the CDR3 is TGCAGTGCTCCCAAGGGGACAGGACGAAATGAGCAGTTCTTC. This translates into CSAPKGTGRNEQFF.

Comments on this clonotype: Relative to the germline gene, one junction end is altered; a read error may explain this. The V and J genes are TRBV6-5 and TRBJ2-1; D is unclear. CDR1 MNHEY and CDR2 SVGAGI come from the germline V gene. The CDR3 consists of 12 residues. The DNA of the CDR3 is TGTGCCAGCTCCCGGCAGTCGGATGAGCAGATATTC. This gives the protein CASSRQSDEQIF.

Turning to this clonotype: One end of the junction fails to match germline, which may point to a read error. The chain recombines TRBV6-2 or TRBV6-3 with TRBJ2-4; tentatively, D is TRBD1 (6 bases). CDR1 and CDR2 from the germline V gene are MNHEY and SVGEGT. This CDR3 is 19 amino acids long. CDR3 sequence reads: CPSSYDDRWTVLAKNIQYF. In DNA form, the CDR3 reads TGTCCCAGCAGTTACGACGACAGGTGGACGGTCCTAGCCAAAAACATTCAGTACTTC.

A word on this clonotype: A read error may explain this, as a much larger clone is one base away. This rearrangement joins TRBV20-1 to TRBJ1-1; D is uncertain. CDR3 length: 14 residues. CDR1 DFQATT and CDR2 SNEGSKA come from the germline V gene (reference sequence). CDR3 in DNA: TGCAGTGATAGAGACCCCCGGGGGAACACTGAAGCTTTCTTT. It specifies CSDRDPRGNTEAFF.

Comment on this clonotype: A single base is all that separates this from a far larger clone, so a read error is likely. V and J are TRBV6-4 and TRBJ1-2, with D unresolved. The V end lost 6 bases, the J end lost 8 bases, and 16 bases lay between the germline ends. CDR3 length: 13 residues. Germline CDR1 reads MRHNA; CDR2 reads SNTAGT. The CDR3 region is CASRYSGSEGYTF. In DNA, the CDR3 is TGTGCCAGCAGGTACAGCGGTTCAGAGGGCTACACCTTC.

This clonotype has a count of ten or more. The chain combines TRBV7-3 with TRBJ1-6; D is unresolved. There are 14 residues in the CDR3. The V and J ends lost 1 base and 10 bases respectively, with 11 bases between them. CDR1 is SGHTA, CDR2 FQGTGA, per germline. CDR3 coding DNA: TGTGCCAGCAGCTTAAGTGCGGTAGGATCACCCCTCCACTTT. This sequence encodes CASSLSAVGSPLHF.

This clonotype was recorded at least ten times. The genes are TRBV20-1 and TRBJ1-5, with D possibly TRBD1 on 5 matching bases. V shed 3 bases and J shed 7 bases, with 13 bases lying between them. CDR3 length: 13 amino acids. From germline, CDR1 is DFQATT and CDR2 SNEGSKA (reference sequence). The CDR3 loop reads CSASNPGKQPQHF. The CDR3 DNA reads as TGCAGTGCTAGTAACCCAGGGAAACAGCCCCAGCATTTT.

The DNA for the CDR3 is TGTGCCAGCAGCCAAGATTCGGCGCGGGGGGGTGAGACCCAGTACTTC. Residues: CASSQDSARGGETQYF. This chain joins TRBV4-2 and TRBJ2-5; 9 bases fit TRBD2. J gave up 5 bases and V 0 bases, and 7 bases lay outside the gene matches. Germline values: CDR1 LGHNA, CDR2 YNFKEQ. The CDR3 sequence is 16 residues long.

Ten or more counts support this clonotype. The genes are TRBV20-1 and TRBJ2-3, with unresolved D. Trimming left V 3 bases short and J 2 bases short, with 9 bases between. CDR1 DFQATT and CDR2 SNEGSKA come from the germline V gene (reference sequence). The CDR3 totals 13 residues. The CDR3 nucleotides read TGCAGTGCTAGGGTGTCGGCCACAGATACGCAGTATTTT. Residues: CSARVSATDTQYF.